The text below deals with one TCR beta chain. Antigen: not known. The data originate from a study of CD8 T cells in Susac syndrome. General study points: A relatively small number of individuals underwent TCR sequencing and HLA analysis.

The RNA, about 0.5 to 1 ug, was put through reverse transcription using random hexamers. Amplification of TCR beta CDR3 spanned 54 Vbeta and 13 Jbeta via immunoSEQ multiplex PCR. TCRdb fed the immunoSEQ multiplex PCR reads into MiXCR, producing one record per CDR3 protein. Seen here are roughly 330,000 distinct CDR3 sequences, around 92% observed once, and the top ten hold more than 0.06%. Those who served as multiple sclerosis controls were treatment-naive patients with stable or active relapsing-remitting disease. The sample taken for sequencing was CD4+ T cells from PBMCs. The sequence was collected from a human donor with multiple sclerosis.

The CDR3 sequence: CASSPGLANVYEQYF. CDR3 in DNA: TGTGCCAGCAGCCCGGGACTAGCGAACGTCTACGAGCAGTACTTC. The J gene is TRBJ2-7, the V gene TRBV12-3 or TRBV12-4, with 10 bases lining up with TRBD2. V was clipped by 6 bases and J by 3 bases; unmatched bases: 8. CDR3 length: 15 residues.